This T cell receptor beta chain emerged from a study of blood T cells in healthy people across ages (dated by TCRdb to between 2014 and 2017). For the wider study: In model experiments, template switching captured about one uniquely barcoded TCR beta cDNA molecule for every two T cells. Using the same blood draw, the study looked at two additional independent replicas of 1 million unique cDNA reads for two donors, one aged 18 to 30 and the other aged 80 or older. The donors were split into four age groups: young (average around 16 years), middle-aged (about 40), aged (around 67) and long-lived (roughly 77). To track age-related changes in TCR beta repertoire diversity, the study relied on deep sequencing normalized with unique cDNA molecular identifiers. Broad study findings and their caveats: Observed TCR beta diversity per million T cells fell roughly linearly with age, and a significant reduction was already apparent by age about 43. Because the CMV infection status of the donors was unknown, age-related changes in expanded clonotypes may potentially have been confounded. The percentage of naive T cells measured by flow cytometry correlated strongly with observed TCR beta diversity. The long-lived group showed more naive CD4+ T cells, fewer expanded clones and increased TCR diversity than the aged group, suggesting age selection. Bulk unsorted PBMC profiling prevented conclusive comparison of naive and antigen-experienced compartments. Estimates of total diversity from one million sequenced T cells were regarded as lower bounds and underestimates.

Systemically healthy Caucasian individuals from Russia, 35 to 50 in total and aged about 6 to 90 years, were included as donors. Each donor gave approximately 9.3 milliliters of peripheral blood, collected into EDTA-treated Vacutainer tubes. Ficoll-Paque density-gradient centrifugation was used to isolate PBMCs, with at least 6 million obtained per sample. Total RNA was extracted from PBMCs with Trizol reagent, with at least 6 micrograms obtained per sample. For every donor, an aliquot of PBMCs went through flow cytometry to measure the percentages of naive CD45RAhigh/CD27high T cells. A note on this clonotype: Its recognized antigen is unknown. One base away there is no much larger clone; base qualities are not given.

The library was obtained by 5' RACE. The sequencer listed for this sample is Illumina HiSeq 2500. The second PCR ran for about 7 to 11 cycles and used a J-beta primer mix along with a sample-barcoded 5' primer. Each TCR beta cDNA molecule received a unique molecular identifier from a template-switch 5' adaptor carrying 12 random nucleotides. Each sample yielded at least 3 million CDR3-containing paired-end reads. First-strand cDNA synthesis was performed from all RNA using the Mint cDNA synthesis kit, with priming by a TRBC-specific oligonucleotide. Following uracil-DNA glycosylase treatment, a first 18-cycle PCR with universal primers M1SS and BC2_uni_R was performed on all cDNA. The authors' analysis ran thus. Each sample was normalized by randomly selecting 1 million high-quality reads, each carrying a distinct molecular identifier. Instead of being binned into consensus sequences, reads with shared molecular identifiers were discarded. MiTCR, run with a Q25 quality threshold and the strictest error-elimination algorithm, handled CDR3 identification, clonotype clustering and error correction. A nonparametric unseen species model with Euler transformation was used to estimate a lower bound on total TCR beta diversity. Through fastp at Q25 and MiXCR, TCRdb rebuilt clones from the public reads, retaining in-frame beta chains. Identical CDR3 protein sequences are pooled into one entry, listed with their most common genes and DNA. The V and J calls were determined by TCRdb, not by the authors. The sample data list some 760,000 distinct CDR3 sequences, and just under 25% of these were observed just once. Together, the top ten hold 9.4% of the sample.

Relative to germline, V is 3 bases shorter and J is 2 bases shorter, with 5 bases between their ends. The CDR3, cysteine through phenylalanine, is 13 amino acids long. Just the 39-base CDR3 DNA is kept, in frame starting at base 1. The sample was also reused in another study, on T cells of mothers and their children. The second paper further reports: Nine systemically healthy Caucasian individuals, comprising three mothers and their six children, were included as donors. cDNA synthesis used all of the extracted RNA, with approximately 1.4 ug of RNA in each 15 ul reaction. In the second PCR, the M1S primer introduced both the sample barcodes and 2-4 random nucleotides. Each mother yielded over 8.5 million TCR beta CDR3 reads and each child a few million reads. In both related and unrelated pairs, thymic selection shapes the output of TCR recombination in a similar way, with inherited differences having only a minor effect. Normalized repertoire overlap was always slightly but never significantly higher in related than unrelated mother-child pairs. Persistent microchimeric T cell clones were not detected, at a sensitivity of around 95 clones per million clonotypes. Deep NGS was used in the study to compare the TCR beta repertoires of mothers and children and to look for features that separate related mother-child pairs from unrelated individuals. The mean age was roughly 44 +/- 4 years for the mothers and 11 +/- 4 years for the children. After adapter ligation was performed with NEBNext reagents, the libraries were sequenced on an Illumina HiSeq 2000 with 100+100 nt paired-end reads. To avoid cross-contamination, the mother libraries and the child libraries were prepared a month apart and sequenced in separate runs. Each donor had between about 450,000 and 2,100,000 distinct TCR beta clonotypes identified. Naive TCR beta clonotypes were estimated from low-frequency clonotypes matched to each donor's FACS-determined naive share, without sorting.

The rearranged segments are TRBV12-3 or TRBV12-4 and TRBJ2-1; there is no confident call for the D gene. The sequenced sample consisted of blood. This receptor was obtained from a boy between 10 and 17 years old in good health. The sequenced DNA: TGTGCCAGCAGTTTTTTAGCCTACAATGAGCAGTTCTTC. Translated, it gives CASSFLAYNEQFF.